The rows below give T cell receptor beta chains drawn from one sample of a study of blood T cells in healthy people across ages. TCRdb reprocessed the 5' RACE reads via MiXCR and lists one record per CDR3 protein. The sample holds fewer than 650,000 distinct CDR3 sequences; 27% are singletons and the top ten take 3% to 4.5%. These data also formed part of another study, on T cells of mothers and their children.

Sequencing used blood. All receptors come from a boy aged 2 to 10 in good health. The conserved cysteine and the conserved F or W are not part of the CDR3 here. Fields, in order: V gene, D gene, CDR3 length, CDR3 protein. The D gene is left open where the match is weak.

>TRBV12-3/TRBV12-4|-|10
ASSPLFHGRY
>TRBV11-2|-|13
ASSLAGRAGEKLF
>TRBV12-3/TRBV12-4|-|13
ASSLAVISNQPQH
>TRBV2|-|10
ASSTNNYGYT
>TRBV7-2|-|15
ASSLGGVPSGANVLT
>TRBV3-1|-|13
ASSQERGYGYEQY
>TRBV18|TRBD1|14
ASSPFYDRALYEQY
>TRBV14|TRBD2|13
ASSQRWEGRGAQY
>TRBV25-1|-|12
ASSEFALFEKLF
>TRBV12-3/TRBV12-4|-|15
ASSPRVFATMSEKLF
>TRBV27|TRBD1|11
ASSFTGVYGYT
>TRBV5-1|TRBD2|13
ASSRGAGVLNEQF
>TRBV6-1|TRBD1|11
ASWDSYNSPLH
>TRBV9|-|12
ASSLGSYNSPLH
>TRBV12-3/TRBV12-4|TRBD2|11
ATGLAGAVEQF
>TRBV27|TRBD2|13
ASSAISGGEETQY
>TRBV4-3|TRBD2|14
ASSPGSGGLGNEQY
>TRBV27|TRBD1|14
ASSLSQGASYNEQF
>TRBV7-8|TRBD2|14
ASSRSERGGLETQY
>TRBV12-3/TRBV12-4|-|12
ASRLSGNTDTQY
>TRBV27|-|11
ASSLTVIDTQY
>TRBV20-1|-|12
SAREGVQQETQY
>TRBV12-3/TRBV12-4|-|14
ASSLTGAAGNYEQY
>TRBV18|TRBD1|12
ASSRQGRDYGYT
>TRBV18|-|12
ASSPGSNTGELF
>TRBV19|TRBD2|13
ASRTSGGIYNEQF
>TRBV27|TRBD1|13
ASSLTGTGKNEQY
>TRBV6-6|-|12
ASSSRGIYYEQY
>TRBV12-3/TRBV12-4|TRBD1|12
ASSSRGQYSEAF
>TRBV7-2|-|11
ASSAMGQETQY
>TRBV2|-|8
AVSSYEQY
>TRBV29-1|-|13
SVEVGTQGPYEQY
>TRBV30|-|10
AWSPLGLEQY
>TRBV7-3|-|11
ASSLMGREGAF
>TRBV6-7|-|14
ASSPRHGFDTGELF
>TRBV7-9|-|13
ASSLGFGSYNEQF
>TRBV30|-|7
GWDNEQF
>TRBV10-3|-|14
AISEFPLSTNEKLF
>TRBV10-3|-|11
AITTGGQETQY
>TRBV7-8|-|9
ASSSSYGYT
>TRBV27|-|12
ASSFTGFTDTQY
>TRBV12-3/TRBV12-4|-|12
ASSLVGPAVEQF
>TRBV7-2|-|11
ASSLKLGETQY
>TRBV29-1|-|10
SVKKENTEAF
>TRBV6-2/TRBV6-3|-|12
ASSYGDTSYEQY
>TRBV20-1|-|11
SARDGVVQPQH
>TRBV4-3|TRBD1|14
ASSQDFEGAYDTQY
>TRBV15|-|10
ATSRDWETQY
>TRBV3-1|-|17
ASSQFTGSLPSGANVPT
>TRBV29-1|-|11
SVSEDSPEKLF
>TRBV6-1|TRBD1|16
ASTISTGQRVSGNTIY
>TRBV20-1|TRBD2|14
SAKDPYGGDTGELF
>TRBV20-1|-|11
RGGGVSTDTQY
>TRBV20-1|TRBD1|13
SARDQTGRGTEAF
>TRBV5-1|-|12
ASSWTQIQETQY
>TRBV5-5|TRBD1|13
ASSVPGQGSKGYT
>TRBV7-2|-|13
ASSTGDSYGGEQY
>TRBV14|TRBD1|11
ASLGQGNTEAF
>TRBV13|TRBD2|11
ASSFGLGEEQY
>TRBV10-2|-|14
ASSEIAVGRGNIQY